This TCR beta chain was obtained from a study of T cells after yellow fever vaccination. About the study: Fractions of limited cellularity were prepared by means of SMART-Seq v4 Ultra Low Input. Findings and limits, study-wide: Though it reached lower strength, the secondary response hit its peak faster, day 5 versus 15.

Production of TCR cDNA was by 5'RACE template switching, which also added a universal primer site and UMIs. TCRdb ran MiXCR on the 5' RACE reads and lists one entry per CDR3 protein. The repertoire consists of about 300,000 distinct CDR3 sequences, with about 10% occurring once and the leading ten covering 3% to 3.5%. Note on this clonotype: Its antigen remains unidentified.

This sequence was found in a man between 18 and 29 years old who received the YFV17D yellow fever vaccine. The source was CD4+ T cells sorted from PBMCs, collected 5 days after the yellow fever booster vaccination.

The DNA for the CDR3 is TGTGCCAGCAGTGATGGGACAGGGGTAAATAGCACAGATACGCAGTATTTT. Its translation is CASSDGTGVNSTDTQYF. The chain is built from TRBV2 and TRBJ2-3; 10 nucleotides line up with TRBD1. J lost 0 bases, V lost 3 bases, and 6 bases had no gene match. CDR3 length: 17 amino acids. Germline V gene lookup returns CDR1 SNHLY and CDR2 FYNNEI.